The 16 T cell receptor beta chains below come from one sample, sequenced in a study of blood T cell repertoires in COVID-19. Clones were sequenced by immunoSEQ multiplex PCR, and TCRdb holds only the in-frame ones, with some missing. The top ten hold 1.5% to 2% of the sample, which has about 480,000 clones, roughly 88% seen once. Specimen: PBMCs or T cells enriched from blood (not recorded which). Every receptor here comes from a woman in her thirties or forties who had recovered from COVID-19.

The DNA for the CDR3 is TGTGCCAGTAGTATAGGACTTAACATGAACACTGAAGCTTTCTTT. This encodes CASSIGLNMNTEAFF. V usage is TRBV19 and J usage is TRBJ1-1, with D hard to call. Germline loops: CDR1 LNHDA, CDR2 SQIVND (reference sequence). This CDR3 contains 15 residues. Trimming left V 1 base short and J 0 bases short, with 9 bases between.

The CDR3 DNA sequence: TGTGCCAGCAGCCCACGCCAGGGCCTTGCGCCCCAGCATTTT. It translates to CASSPRQGLAPQHF. The chain uses TRBV7-8 and TRBJ1-5; weak D call: TRBD1 (5 bases). V shed 5 bases and J shed 9 bases, with 17 bases lying between them. The germline CDR1 and CDR2 sequences are SGHVS and FQNEAQ. The CDR3 runs to 14 residues.

The chain has TRBV7-9 and TRBJ2-3; D ambiguous. CDR1 is SEHNR and CDR2 is FQNEAQ in the germline V gene (reference sequence). Between the trimmed V and J ends, which lost 1 base and 6 bases, there was a span of 8 bases. This CDR3 is 13 amino acids long. The CDR3 here is CASSLGAADTQYF. The DNA of the CDR3 is TGTGCCAGCAGCTTAGGAGCAGCGGATACGCAGTATTTT. Using reference TRBV7-9 and TRBJ2-3 for the parts outside the CDR3, the full variable domain is DTGVSQNPRHKITKRGQNVTFRCDPISEHNRLYWYRQTLGQGPEFLTYFQNEAQLEKSRLLSDRFSAERPKGSFSTLEIQRTEQGDSAMYLCASSLGAADTQYFGPGTRLTVL.

The V call is TRBV11-3, the J call TRBJ2-7; 8 bases line up with TRBD2. The V and J ends lost 5 bases and 6 bases, in that order; junction bases with no gene match: 6. CDR3 length: 13 amino acids. Germline V gene data show CDR1 as SGHNT and CDR2 as YENEEA. CDR3 nucleotides: TGTGCCAGCAGCCCTAGTACTAGCGGCGAGCAGTACTTC. Its protein is CASSPSTSGEQYF.

The rearrangement links TRBV7-6 to TRBJ2-7; D may be TRBD1 (6 bases). The CDR3 is 14 amino acids. The V and J ends lost 5 bases and 7 bases respectively, with 18 bases between them. CDR1 is SGHVS and CDR2 is FNYEAQ in the germline V gene. CDR3 sequence: CASSARTALGEQYF. CDR3 bases: TGTGCCAGCAGCGCCAGGACAGCCCTCGGGGAGCAGTACTTC.

V is TRBV9 and J is TRBJ1-2; D gene unclear. From germline, CDR1 is SGDLS and CDR2 YYNGEE. CDR3 length: 14 residues. Trimming left V 0 bases short and J 3 bases short, with 9 bases between. The CDR3 protein is CASSVGGRDYGYTF. The CDR3 nucleotides read TGTGCCAGCAGCGTAGGTGGGAGGGACTATGGCTACACCTTC.

This chain uses TRBV4-2 with TRBJ2-2; 10 bases map to TRBD2. Trimming cost V 1 base and J 3 bases; bases outside gene matches: 8. The germline gives CDR1 LGHNA, CDR2 YNFKEQ. This CDR3 is built from 18 residues. The CDR3 here is CASSQAGAGGPDTGELFF. For the CDR3, the DNA is TGTGCCAGCAGCCAAGCAGGAGCGGGAGGGCCTGACACCGGGGAGCTGTTTTTT.

The genes are TRBV5-5 and TRBJ1-1; 7 bases line up with TRBD1. CDR1 is SGHKS and CDR2 is YYEKEE in the germline V gene (reference sequence). V shed 3 bases and J 1 base; nucleotides not matched to a gene: 6. The CDR3 loop spans 15 amino acids. The chain's CDR3 is CASSWAGTANTEAFF. The CDR3 region has the DNA TGTGCCAGCAGCTGGGCCGGGACAGCGAACACTGAAGCTTTCTTT.

The chain is built from TRBV4-3 and TRBJ2-1; tentative D call: TRBD2 (5 bases). Germline V gene lookup returns CDR1 LGHNA and CDR2 YSLEER. V gave up 0 bases and J gave up 10 bases, with 13 bases separating them. The CDR3 sequence is 14 residues long. The CDR3: CASSQDSRDTEQFF. In nucleotides, the CDR3 is TGCGCCAGCAGCCAAGATAGCCGGGATACGGAGCAGTTCTTC.

The gene calls are TRBV6-5 and TRBJ2-2; D perhaps matches TRBD2 (5 bases). V dropped 0 bases and J dropped 2 bases, with 10 bases sitting between them. Germline V gene lookup returns CDR1 MNHEY and CDR2 SVGAGI. CDR3 size: 16 residues. CDR3: CASSYSATGNTGELFF. CDR3 bases: TGTGCCAGCAGTTACTCCGCGACGGGAAACACCGGGGAGCTGTTTTTT.

The chain carries TRBV7-9 and TRBJ1-4; 7 nucleotides line up with TRBD1. The germline V gene has CDR1 SEHNR and CDR2 FQNEAQ (reference sequence). The length of the CDR3 is 13 residues. The J segment lost 4 bases and the V segment lost 10 bases, leaving 6 bases of the junction unmatched. CDR3 coding DNA: TGTGCCACGGGACAGAGTCGTAATGAAAAACTGTTTTTT. It codes for CATGQSRNEKLFF.

The J gene is TRBJ1-2, the V gene TRBV7-2; possibly TRBD1 for D (5 bases). V lost 2 bases to trimming and J lost 8 bases, with 12 bases between them. CDR1 is SGHTA and CDR2 is FQGNSA in the germline V gene. The CDR3 extends over 13 amino acids. Here the CDR3 reads CASSLTQGSGYTF. CDR3 nucleotide sequence: TGTGCCAGCAGCTTAACTCAGGGATCGGGCTACACCTTC.

This chain joins TRBV27 and TRBJ2-1; D not certain. The length of the CDR3 is 18 residues. Trimming pared 3 bases from V and 0 bases from J, leaving 18 bases between. From germline, CDR1 is MNHEY and CDR2 SMNVEV (reference sequence). The CDR3 reads CASSFKSWRRTSYNEQFF. In nucleotides, the CDR3 is TGTGCCAGCAGTTTTAAGAGTTGGCGGAGAACCTCCTACAATGAGCAGTTCTTC.

This clone was counted a single time. The gene calls are TRBV19 and TRBJ1-5; D possibly corresponds to TRBD1 (5 bases). The V gene's germline CDR1 is LNHDA and CDR2 SQIVND (reference sequence). The V and J ends lost 0 bases and 1 base respectively, with 13 bases between them. This CDR3 has 17 amino acids. CDR3 sequence reads: CASSIDREGFSNQPQHF. CDR3 nucleotides: TGTGCCAGTAGTATAGACAGGGAGGGTTTCAGCAATCAGCCCCAGCATTTT.

The table lists this clone with a count of one. As DNA, the CDR3 is TGTGCCGCGGGGACGGTTCCAAATCCGACCCTTTACGAGCAGTACTTC. Its protein product is CAAGTVPNPTLYEQYF. This rearrangement joins TRBV7-2 to TRBJ2-7; D might be TRBD2 (6 bases). The germline V gene has CDR1 SGHTA and CDR2 FQGNSA. The CDR3 totals 16 residues. The V and J ends lost 11 bases and 4 bases respectively, with 27 bases between them.

This clone has just one count. The chain carries TRBV5-1 and TRBJ2-1, with 7 bases that match TRBD1. The length of the CDR3 is 14 residues. From germline, CDR1 is SGHRS and CDR2 YFSETQ. V lost 3 bases and J lost 7; bases outside the gene matches: 7. CDR3 in amino acids: CASSSLGQWNEQFF. CDR3 DNA: TGCGCCAGCAGCTCCCTGGGACAGTGGAATGAGCAGTTCTTC.